This paragraph covers one TCR beta chain sequence. Its target is not known. This entry belongs to a study of OX40 agonist ivuxolimab in advanced cancers. Study information: Ivuxolimab is a fully human IgG2 antibody that activates OX40 (CD134). Hepatocellular carcinoma, melanoma, renal cell or head and neck cancer was diagnosed in the dose-escalation patients.

Measured with immunoSEQ multiplex PCR; TCRdb has only the in-frame clones, and not every one. The table lists around 70,000 clones, around 82% of them singletons. General study results and limits: More expanded clones were seen, on average, in CD8+ T cells than in CD4+.

Blood specimens came from baseline, cycle 4 day 1, and cycle 7 day 1. The source is an adult with an advanced solid tumor such as melanoma, head and neck, liver or kidney cancer. The material sequenced was CD4+ or CD8+ T cells sorted from blood, taken in a trial of the OX40 agonist ivuxolimab.

Here the CDR3 DNA reads TGCAGCGTTAAAAGAGGGGGGACTGAAGCTTTCTTT. Its protein is CSVKRGGTEAFF. This rearrangement joins TRBV29-1 to TRBJ1-1; weak D call: TRBD1 (6 bases). V shed 5 bases and J shed 5 bases, with 12 bases lying between them. Germline V lookup: CDR1 SQVTM, CDR2 ANQGSEA. The CDR3 length is 12 residues.